These T cell receptor beta chains were read from a single sample in a study of beta chain features in type 1 diabetes. Measured with immunoSEQ multiplex PCR; TCRdb has only the in-frame clones, and not every one. This table has 110,000 to 150,000 clones, 7% to 10% appearing once. Source material: central memory CD4+ T cells from blood. These receptors all stem from a man younger than 30 in good health. Each CDR3 is given with its conserved first and last residue. The D gene is left open where the match is weak. Clone size is given for some rows only: seen once, a few or many times, or a class if the clone is expanded.

>TRBJ2-7|NA|TRBV5-1|NA
TGCGCCAGCAGCTTGGGAGCAGGGGAGAATATCCACGAGCAGTACTTC
CASSLGAGENIHEQYF
>TRBJ2-6|TRBD1|TRBV7-3|NA
TGTGCCAGCAGCTTACTTGGGACAGGGAAAGGAGGTGCGGCCAACGTCCTGACTTTC
CASSLLGTGKGGAANVLTF
>TRBJ2-3|TRBD1|TRBV2|few
TGTGCCAGCAGTTTGGAGAATACAGGGGGCGAAACAGATACGCAGTATTTT
CASSLENTGGETDTQYF
>TRBJ1-5|TRBD1|TRBV7-8|NA
TGTGCCAGCAGCCCAGTAGGACAGGGGGCAGGTCAGCCCCAGCATTTT
CASSPVGQGAGQPQHF
>TRBJ1-1|NA|TRBV29-1|many
TGCAGCGTTGATGCGACAACTAACACTGAAGCTTTCTTT
CSVDATTNTEAFF
>TRBJ1-6|TRBD1|TRBV27|few
TGTGCCAGCAGTTTATACAGGGGGCGTGATTCACCCCTCCACTTT
CASSLYRGRDSPLHF
>TRBJ1-1|TRBD1|TRBV18|NA
TGTGCCAGCTCACCACGAGGGACAGGGGGAATGAACACTGAAGCTTTCTTT
CASSPRGTGGMNTEAFF
>TRBJ2-1|TRBD2|TRBV7-2|NA
TGTGCCAGCAGCTTAGGTAGCGGGGGCCGGTACAATGAGCAGTTCTTC
CASSLGSGGRYNEQFF
>TRBJ1-2|NA|TRBV15|few
TGTGCCACCAGCAGAGAAGGCAGGCGATATGGCTACACCTTC
CATSREGRRYGYTF
>TRBJ1-2|NA|TRBV5-4|few
TGTGCCAGCAGCTTTCCAGGGACAAGGCTCCATGGCTACACCTTC
CASSFPGTRLHGYTF
>TRBJ2-2|TRBD1|TRBV5-1|few
TGCGCCAGCAGCGACAGGGGAGACGGGGAGCTGTTTTTT
CASSDRGDGELFF
>TRBJ1-2|TRBD1|TRBV18|NA
TGTGCCAGCTCACCGTCTACCAGACAGGGTGAGGATGGCTACACCTTC
CASSPSTRQGEDGYTF
>TRBJ2-6|NA|TRBV4-3|NA
TGCGCCAGCAGCCAAGAGTTTAGGGGCCGACGCATTTCTGGGGCCAACGTCCTGACTTTC
CASSQEFRGRRISGANVLTF
>TRBJ1-2|TRBD1|TRBV6-1|NA
TGTGCCAGCAGTGAACGGACAGGGGGCCTCTTTACGTATGGCTACACCTTC
CASSERTGGLFTYGYTF
>TRBJ1-2|NA|TRBV6-5|few
TGTGCCAGCAGTTACTCGGTTCAGACTAACTATGGCTACACCTTC
CASSYSVQTNYGYTF
>TRBJ2-2|TRBD2|TRBV7-2|few
TGTGCCAGCAGCTTAGTGGCTAGCGGGGGGGGGTACACCGGGGAGCTGTTTTTT
CASSLVASGGGYTGELFF
>TRBJ1-2|NA|TRBV30|NA
TGTGCCTGGAGTGTACAGCAATTCTATGGCTACACCTTC
CAWSVQQFYGYTF
>TRBJ2-3|NA|TRBV4-3|NA
TGCGCCAGCAGCCAAGATGAGAGAAACACAGATACGCAGTATTTT
CASSQDERNTDTQYF
>TRBJ1-2|NA|TRBV28|few
TGTGCCAGCAGCCTCAGGGCGGGAAAAACTAACTATGGCTACACCTTC
CASSLRAGKTNYGYTF
>TRBJ1-6|TRBD1|TRBV19|few
TGTGCCAGTAGGATCGGGACAGGGGCTTATAATTCACCCCTCCACTTT
CASRIGTGAYNSPLHF
>TRBJ1-2|NA|TRBV5-6|NA
TGTGCCAGCAGCTCCGCAGGGGTATGGTATGGCTACACCTTC
CASSSAGVWYGYTF
>TRBJ1-1|NA|TRBV4-1|NA
TGCGCCAGCAGCCAAGGGCAAATGAACACTGAAGCTTTCTTT
CASSQGQMNTEAFF
>TRBJ1-2|TRBD1|TRBV30|few
TGTGCCTGGAGCGCTAAACTATCAGGGGGCTATGGCTACACCTTC
CAWSAKLSGGYGYTF
>TRBJ2-3|NA|TRBV4-1|NA
TGCGCCAGCAGCCAATCTCAGGGGAGCACAGATACGCAGTATTTT
CASSQSQGSTDTQYF
>TRBJ2-7|TRBD2|TRBV5-5|NA
TGTGCCAGCAGCTTGGCAGGACTAGCGGTCTACGAGCAGTACTTC
CASSLAGLAVYEQYF
>TRBJ2-2|NA|TRBV11-1|many
TGTGCCAGCAGCTCCAGATACAACACCGGGGAGCTGTTTTTT
CASSSRYNTGELFF
>TRBJ2-5|TRBD1|TRBV9|few
TGTGCCAGCAGCCGAAGGACAGGGACGGAGACCCAGTACTTC
CASSRRTGTETQYF
>TRBJ1-1|NA|TRBV2|few
TGTGCCAGCTCGCGGCCGAACACTGAAGCTTTCTTT
CASSRPNTEAFF
>TRBJ2-1|TRBD1|TRBV6-7|NA
TGTGCCAGCAGTTCGGCCGGGACAGGGGTCAATGAGCAGTTCTTC
CASSSAGTGVNEQFF
>TRBJ2-7|NA|TRBV6-1|NA
TGTGCCAGCAGTGAAAAGGGGATTGGCGTCTACGAGCAGTACTTC
CASSEKGIGVYEQYF
>TRBJ1-5|NA|TRBV7-9|NA
TGTGCCAGCAGCCCAGGGGTCAGGAATAGCAATCAGCCCCAGCATTTT
CASSPGVRNSNQPQHF
>TRBJ1-5|NA|TRBV30|NA
TGTGCCTGGAGTGTACGGGGAGATCAGCCCCAGCATTTT
CAWSVRGDQPQHF
>TRBJ1-6|NA|TRBV27|many
TGTGCCAGCAGTTTTTGGGGAGCGCTGAATTCACCCCTCCACTTT
CASSFWGALNSPLHF
>TRBJ2-7|NA|TRBV10-3|NA
TGTGCCATCAGTGACAGTCGGAGCTCCTACGAGCAGTACTTC
CAISDSRSSYEQYF
>TRBJ1-6|TRBD1|TRBV18|NA
TGTGCCAGCTCACCTCCGACAGGGTCCGGATCACCCCTCCACTTT
CASSPPTGSGSPLHF